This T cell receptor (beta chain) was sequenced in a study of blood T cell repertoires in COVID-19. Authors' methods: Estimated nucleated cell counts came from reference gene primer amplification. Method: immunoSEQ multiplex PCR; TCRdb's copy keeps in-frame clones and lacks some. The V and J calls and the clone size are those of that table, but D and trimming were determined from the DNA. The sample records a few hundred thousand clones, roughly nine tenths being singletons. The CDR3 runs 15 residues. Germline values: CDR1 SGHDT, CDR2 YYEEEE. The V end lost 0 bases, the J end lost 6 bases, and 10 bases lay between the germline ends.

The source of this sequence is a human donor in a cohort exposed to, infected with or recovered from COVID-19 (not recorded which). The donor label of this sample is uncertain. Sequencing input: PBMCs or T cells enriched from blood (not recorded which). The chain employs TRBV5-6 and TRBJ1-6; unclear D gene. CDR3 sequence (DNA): TGTGCCAGCAGCTTGGGTATCAGGCTTAATTCACCCCTCCACTTT. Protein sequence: CASSLGIRLNSPLHF.